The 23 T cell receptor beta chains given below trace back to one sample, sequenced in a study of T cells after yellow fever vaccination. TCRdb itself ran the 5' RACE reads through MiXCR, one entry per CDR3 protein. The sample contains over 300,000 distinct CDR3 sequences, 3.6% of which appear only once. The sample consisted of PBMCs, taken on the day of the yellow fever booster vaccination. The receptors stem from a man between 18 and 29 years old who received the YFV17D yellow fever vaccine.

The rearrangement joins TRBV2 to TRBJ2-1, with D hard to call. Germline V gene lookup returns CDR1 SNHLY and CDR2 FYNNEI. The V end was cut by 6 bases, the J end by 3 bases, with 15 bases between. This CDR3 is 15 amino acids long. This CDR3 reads CASSENTGLYNEQFF. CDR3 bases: TGTGCCAGCAGCGAAAATACCGGGCTCTACAATGAGCAGTTCTTC.

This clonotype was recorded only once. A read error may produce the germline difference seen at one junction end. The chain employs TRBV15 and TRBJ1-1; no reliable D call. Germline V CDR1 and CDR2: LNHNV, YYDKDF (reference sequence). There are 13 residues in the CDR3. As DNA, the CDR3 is TGTGCCACCTGCAGAGCTTTGAACACTGAAGCTTTCTTT. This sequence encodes CATCRALNTEAFF.

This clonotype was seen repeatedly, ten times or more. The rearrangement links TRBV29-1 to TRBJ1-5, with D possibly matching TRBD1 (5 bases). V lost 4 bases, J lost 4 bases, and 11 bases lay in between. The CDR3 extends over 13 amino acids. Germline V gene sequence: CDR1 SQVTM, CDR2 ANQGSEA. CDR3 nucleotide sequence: TGCAGCGTTGCTTCAGGGAGAAATCAGCCCCAGCATTTT. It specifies CSVASGRNQPQHF. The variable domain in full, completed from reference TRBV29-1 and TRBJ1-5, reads SAVISQKPSRDICQRGTSLTIQCQVDSQVTMMFWYRQQPGQSLTLIATANQGSEATYESGFVIDKFPISRPNLTFSTLTVSNMSPEDSSIYLCSVASGRNQPQHFGDGTRLSIL.

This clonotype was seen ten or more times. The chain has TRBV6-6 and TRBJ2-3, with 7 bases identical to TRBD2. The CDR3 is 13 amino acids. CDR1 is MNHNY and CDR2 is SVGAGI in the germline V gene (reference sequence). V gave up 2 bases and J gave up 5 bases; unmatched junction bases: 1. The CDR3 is CASSYTGGDTQYF. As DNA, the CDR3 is TGTGCCAGCAGTTACACGGGGGGAGATACGCAGTATTTT.

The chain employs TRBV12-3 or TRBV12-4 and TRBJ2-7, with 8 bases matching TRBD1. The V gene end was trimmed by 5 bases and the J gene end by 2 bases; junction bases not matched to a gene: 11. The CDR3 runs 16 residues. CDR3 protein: CASSPIDRGATYEQYF. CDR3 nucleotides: TGTGCCAGCAGTCCCATTGACAGGGGCGCAACCTACGAGCAGTACTTC.

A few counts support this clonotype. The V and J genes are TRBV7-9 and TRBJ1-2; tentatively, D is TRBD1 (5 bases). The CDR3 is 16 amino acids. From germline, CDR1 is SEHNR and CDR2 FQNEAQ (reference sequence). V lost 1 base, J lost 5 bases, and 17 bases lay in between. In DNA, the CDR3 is TGTGCCAGCAGCTTAGATCCAGGGACGGACACTTATGGCTACACCTTC. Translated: CASSLDPGTDTYGYTF.

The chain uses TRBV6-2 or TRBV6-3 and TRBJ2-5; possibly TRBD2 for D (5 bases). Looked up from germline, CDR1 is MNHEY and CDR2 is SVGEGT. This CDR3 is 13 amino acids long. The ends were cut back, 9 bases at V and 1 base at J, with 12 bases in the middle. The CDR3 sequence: CASSVLPQETQYF. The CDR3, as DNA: TGTGCCAGTAGCGTTTTACCCCAAGAGACCCAGTACTTC.

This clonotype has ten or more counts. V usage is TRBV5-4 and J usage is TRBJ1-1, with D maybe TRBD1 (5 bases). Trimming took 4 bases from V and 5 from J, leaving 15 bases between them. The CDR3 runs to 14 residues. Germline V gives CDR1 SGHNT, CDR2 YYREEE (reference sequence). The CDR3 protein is CASSGGTTRTEAFF. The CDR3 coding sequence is TGTGCCAGCAGCGGGGGGACGACGAGGACTGAAGCTTTCTTT.

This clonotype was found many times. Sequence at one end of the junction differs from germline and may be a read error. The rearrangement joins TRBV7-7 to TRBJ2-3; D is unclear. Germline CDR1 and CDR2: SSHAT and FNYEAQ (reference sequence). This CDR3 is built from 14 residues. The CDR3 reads CASSLRQDTDTQYF. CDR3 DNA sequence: TGTGCTAGCAGCTTAAGGCAGGACACAGATACGCAGTATTTT.

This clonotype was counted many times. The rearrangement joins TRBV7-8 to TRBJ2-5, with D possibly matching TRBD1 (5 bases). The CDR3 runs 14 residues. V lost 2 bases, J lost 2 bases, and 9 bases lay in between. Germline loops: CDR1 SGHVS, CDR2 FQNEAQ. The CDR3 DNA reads TGTGCCAGCAGCTTAAGGGGCATACAAGAGACCCAGTACTTC. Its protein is CASSLRGIQETQYF. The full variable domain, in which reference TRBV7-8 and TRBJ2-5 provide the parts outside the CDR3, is GAGVSQSPRYKVAKRGQDVALRCDPISGHVSLFWYQQALGQGPEFLTYFQNEAQLDKSGLPSDRFFAERPEGSVSTLKIQRTQQEDSAVYLCASSLRGIQETQYFGPGTRLLVL.

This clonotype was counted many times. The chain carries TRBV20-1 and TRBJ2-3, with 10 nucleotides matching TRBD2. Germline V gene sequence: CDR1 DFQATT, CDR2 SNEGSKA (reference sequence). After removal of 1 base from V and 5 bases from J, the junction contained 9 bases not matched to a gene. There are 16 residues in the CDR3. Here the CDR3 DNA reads TGCAGTGCTAGAGCCTTTCTAGCGGGGGCGAGAGATACGCAGTATTTT. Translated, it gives CSARAFLAGARDTQYF.

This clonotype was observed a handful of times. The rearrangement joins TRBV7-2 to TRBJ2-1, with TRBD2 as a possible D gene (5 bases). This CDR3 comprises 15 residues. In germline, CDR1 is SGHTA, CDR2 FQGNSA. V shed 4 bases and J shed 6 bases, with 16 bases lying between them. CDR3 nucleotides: TGTGCCAGCAGCTCCGCAGCGGACCGACCCAATGAGCAGTTCTTC. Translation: CASSSAADRPNEQFF.

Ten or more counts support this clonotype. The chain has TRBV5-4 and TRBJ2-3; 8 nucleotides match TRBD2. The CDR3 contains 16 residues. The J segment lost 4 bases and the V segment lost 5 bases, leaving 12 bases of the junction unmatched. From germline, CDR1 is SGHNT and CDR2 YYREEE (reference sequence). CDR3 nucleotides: TGTGCCAGCAGTGGGGGACTAGATCGAGGCGCAGATACGCAGTATTTT. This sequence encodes CASSGGLDRGADTQYF.

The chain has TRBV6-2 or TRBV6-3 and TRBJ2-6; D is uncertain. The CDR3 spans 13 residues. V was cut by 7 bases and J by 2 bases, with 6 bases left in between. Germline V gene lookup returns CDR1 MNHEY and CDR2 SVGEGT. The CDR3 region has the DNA TGTGCCAGCAAATTAACTGGGGCCAACGTCCTGACTTTC. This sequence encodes CASKLTGANVLTF.

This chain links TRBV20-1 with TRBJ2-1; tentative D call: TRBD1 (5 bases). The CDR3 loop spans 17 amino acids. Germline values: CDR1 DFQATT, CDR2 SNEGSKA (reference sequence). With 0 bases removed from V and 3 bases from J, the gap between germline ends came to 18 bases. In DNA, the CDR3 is TGCAGTGCTAGAGATCCCAAAAAGGGGTTCCTCTACAATGAGCAGTTCTTC. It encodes CSARDPKKGFLYNEQFF.

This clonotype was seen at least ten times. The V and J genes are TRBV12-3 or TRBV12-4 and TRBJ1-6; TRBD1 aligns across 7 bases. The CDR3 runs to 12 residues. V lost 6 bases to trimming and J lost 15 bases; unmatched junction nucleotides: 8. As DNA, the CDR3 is TGTGCCAGCAGCCCGCAACGGGACAGCCTCCACTTT. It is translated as CASSPQRDSLHF.

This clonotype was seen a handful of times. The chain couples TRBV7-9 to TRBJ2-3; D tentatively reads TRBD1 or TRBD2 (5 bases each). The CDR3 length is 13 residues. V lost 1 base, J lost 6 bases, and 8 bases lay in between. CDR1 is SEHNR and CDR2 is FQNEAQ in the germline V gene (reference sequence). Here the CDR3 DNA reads TGTGCCAGCAGCTTAGTTGAGGGGGATACGCAGTATTTT. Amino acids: CASSLVEGDTQYF.

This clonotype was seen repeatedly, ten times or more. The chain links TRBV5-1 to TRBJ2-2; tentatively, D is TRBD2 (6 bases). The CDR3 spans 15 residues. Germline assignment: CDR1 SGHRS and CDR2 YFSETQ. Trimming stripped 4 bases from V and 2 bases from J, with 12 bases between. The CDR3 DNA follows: TGCGCCAGCAGCGCACCGGGACTTAACACCGGGGAGCTGTTTTTT. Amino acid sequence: CASSAPGLNTGELFF.

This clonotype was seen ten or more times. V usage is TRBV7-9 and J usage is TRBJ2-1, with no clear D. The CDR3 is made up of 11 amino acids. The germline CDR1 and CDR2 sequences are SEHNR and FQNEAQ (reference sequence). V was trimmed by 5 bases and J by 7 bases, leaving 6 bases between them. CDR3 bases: TGTGCCAGCAGCCCCCAGAATGAGCAGTTCTTC. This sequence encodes CASSPQNEQFF.

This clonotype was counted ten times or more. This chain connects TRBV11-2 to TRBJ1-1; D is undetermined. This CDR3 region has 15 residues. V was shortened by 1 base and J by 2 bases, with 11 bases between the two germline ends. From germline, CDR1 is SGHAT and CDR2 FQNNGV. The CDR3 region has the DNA TGTGCCAGCAGCTTAGCGGTTGTCCCCAACACTGAAGCTTTCTTT. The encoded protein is CASSLAVVPNTEAFF.

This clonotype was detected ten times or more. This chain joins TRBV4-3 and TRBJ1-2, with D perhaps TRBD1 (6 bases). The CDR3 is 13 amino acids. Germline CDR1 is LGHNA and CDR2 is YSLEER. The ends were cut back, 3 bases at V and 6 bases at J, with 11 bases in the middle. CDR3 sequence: CASSQRRDNGYTF. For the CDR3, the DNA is TGCGCCAGCAGCCAGCGGAGGGACAATGGCTACACCTTC.

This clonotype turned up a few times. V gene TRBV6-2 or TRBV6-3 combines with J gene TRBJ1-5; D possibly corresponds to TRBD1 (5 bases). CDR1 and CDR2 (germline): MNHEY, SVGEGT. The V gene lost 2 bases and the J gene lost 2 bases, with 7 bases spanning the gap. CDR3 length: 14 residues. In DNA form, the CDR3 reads TGTGCCAGCAGTTACCGGGGACGCAATCAGCCCCAGCATTTT. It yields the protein CASSYRGRNQPQHF.

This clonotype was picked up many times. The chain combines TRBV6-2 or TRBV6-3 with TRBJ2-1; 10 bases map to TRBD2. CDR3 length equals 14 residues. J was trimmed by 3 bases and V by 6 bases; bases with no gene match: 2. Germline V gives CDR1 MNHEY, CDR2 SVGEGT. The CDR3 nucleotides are TGTGCCAGCAGCGGGACTAGCGACTACAATGAGCAGTTCTTC. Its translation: CASSGTSDYNEQFF.